The clone carrying this TCR beta chain was counted a few times. The CDR3 has 13 amino acids. The V and J ends lost 3 bases and 6 bases respectively, with 11 bases between them. Germline lookup yields CDR1 KGHSH and CDR2 LQKENI. The sample is drawn from a study of patients and donors after allogeneic stem cell transplantation. TCRdb reprocessed the RT-PCR reads with MiXCR, giving one entry per CDR3 protein. The table lists 900,000 to 1,000,000 distinct CDR3 sequences, more than 15% of them singletons. The sample comprised blood, either unsorted or a sorted T cell fraction (not recorded which). The chain joins TRBV18 to TRBJ1-2; D remains unclear. This TCR was recovered from a human donor who was either an allogeneic HSCT recipient or a stem cell or donor lymphocyte infusion donor (not recorded which). It is not recorded whose cells these are; they may come from a transplant donor. CDR3 DNA sequence: TGTGCCAGCTCACCGCGGGGTTTTGATGGCTACACCTTC. It codes for CASSPRGFDGYTF.